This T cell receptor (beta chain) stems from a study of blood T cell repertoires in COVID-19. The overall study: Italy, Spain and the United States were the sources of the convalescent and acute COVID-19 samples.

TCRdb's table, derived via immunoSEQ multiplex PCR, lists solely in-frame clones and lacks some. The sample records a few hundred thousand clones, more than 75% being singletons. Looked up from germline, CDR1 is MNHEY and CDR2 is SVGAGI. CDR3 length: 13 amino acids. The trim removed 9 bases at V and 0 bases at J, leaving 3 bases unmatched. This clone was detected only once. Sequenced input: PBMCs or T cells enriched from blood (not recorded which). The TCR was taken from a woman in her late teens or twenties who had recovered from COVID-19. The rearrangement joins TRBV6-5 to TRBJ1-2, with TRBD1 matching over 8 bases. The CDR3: CASTGGPNYGYTF. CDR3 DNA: TGTGCCAGTACAGGGGGACCTAACTATGGCTACACCTTC.